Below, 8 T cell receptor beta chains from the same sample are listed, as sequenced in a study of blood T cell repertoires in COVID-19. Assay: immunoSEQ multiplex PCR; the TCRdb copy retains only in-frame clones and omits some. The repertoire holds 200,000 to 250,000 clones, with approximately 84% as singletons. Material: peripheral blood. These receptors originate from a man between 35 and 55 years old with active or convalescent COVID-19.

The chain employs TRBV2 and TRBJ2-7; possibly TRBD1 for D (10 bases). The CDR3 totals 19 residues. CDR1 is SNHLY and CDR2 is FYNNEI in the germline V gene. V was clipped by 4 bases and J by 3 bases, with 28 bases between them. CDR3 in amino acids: CASSARSGTGVAGVYEQYF. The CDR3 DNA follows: TGTGCCAGCAGTGCTCGGTCCGGGACAGGGGTAGCGGGAGTCTACGAGCAGTACTTC.

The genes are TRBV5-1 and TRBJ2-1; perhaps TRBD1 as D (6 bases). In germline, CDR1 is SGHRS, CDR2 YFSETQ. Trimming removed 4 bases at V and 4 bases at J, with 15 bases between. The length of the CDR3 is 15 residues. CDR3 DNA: TGCGCCAGCAGCCGGGGCGAGGGGGTTTACAATGAGCAGTTCTTC. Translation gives CASSRGEGVYNEQFF. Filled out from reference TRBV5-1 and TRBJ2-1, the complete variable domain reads KAGVTQTPRYLIKTRGQQVTLSCSPISGHRSVSWYQQTPGQGLQFLFEYFSETQRNKGNFPGRFSGRQFSNSRSEMNVSTLELGDSALYLCASSRGEGVYNEQFFGPGTRLTVL.

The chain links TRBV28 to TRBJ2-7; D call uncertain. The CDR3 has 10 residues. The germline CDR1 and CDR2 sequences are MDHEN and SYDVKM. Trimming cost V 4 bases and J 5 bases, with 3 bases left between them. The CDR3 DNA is TGTGCCAGCAGTTACAACGAGCAGTACTTC. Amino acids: CASSYNEQYF.

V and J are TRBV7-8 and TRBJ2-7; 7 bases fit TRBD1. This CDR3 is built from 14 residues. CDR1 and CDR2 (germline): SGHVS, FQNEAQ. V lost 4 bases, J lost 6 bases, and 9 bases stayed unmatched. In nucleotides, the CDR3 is TGTGCCAGCAGCTCGACAGGGCCCCTCAGCGAGCAGTACTTC. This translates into CASSSTGPLSEQYF.

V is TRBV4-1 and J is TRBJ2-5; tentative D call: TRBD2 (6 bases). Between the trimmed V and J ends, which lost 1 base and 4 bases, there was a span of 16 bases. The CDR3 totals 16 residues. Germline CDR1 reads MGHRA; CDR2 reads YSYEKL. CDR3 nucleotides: TGCGCCAGCAGCCAAGCATTAGGTCGGGGGACAGAGACCCAGTACTTC. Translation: CASSQALGRGTETQYF.

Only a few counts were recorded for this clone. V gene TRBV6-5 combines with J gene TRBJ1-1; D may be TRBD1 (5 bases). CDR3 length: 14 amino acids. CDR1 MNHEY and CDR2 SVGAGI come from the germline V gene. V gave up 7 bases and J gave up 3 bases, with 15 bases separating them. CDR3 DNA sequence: TGTGCCAGCATATTCAGGGCCGACTACACTGAAGCTTTCTTT. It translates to CASIFRADYTEAFF.

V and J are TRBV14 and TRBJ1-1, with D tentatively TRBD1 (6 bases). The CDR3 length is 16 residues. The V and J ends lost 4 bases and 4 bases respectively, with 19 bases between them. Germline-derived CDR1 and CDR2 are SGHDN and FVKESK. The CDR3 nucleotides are TGTGCCAGCAGCCGATACAGGGTGTTTGGGAGCACTGAAGCTTTCTTT. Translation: CASSRYRVFGSTEAFF. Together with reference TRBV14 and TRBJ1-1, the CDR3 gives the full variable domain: EAGVTQFPSHSVIEKGQTVTLRCDPISGHDNLYWYRRVMGKEIKFLLHFVKESKQDESGMPNNRFLAERTGGTYSTLKVQPAELEDSGVYFCASSRYRVFGSTEAFFGQGTRLTVV.

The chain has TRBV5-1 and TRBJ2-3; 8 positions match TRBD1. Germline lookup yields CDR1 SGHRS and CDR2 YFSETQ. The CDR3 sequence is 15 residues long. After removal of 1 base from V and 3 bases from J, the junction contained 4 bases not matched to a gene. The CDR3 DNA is TGCGCCAGCAGCTTGCAGGGGGCGGAAACAGATACGCAGTATTTT. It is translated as CASSLQGAETDTQYF.